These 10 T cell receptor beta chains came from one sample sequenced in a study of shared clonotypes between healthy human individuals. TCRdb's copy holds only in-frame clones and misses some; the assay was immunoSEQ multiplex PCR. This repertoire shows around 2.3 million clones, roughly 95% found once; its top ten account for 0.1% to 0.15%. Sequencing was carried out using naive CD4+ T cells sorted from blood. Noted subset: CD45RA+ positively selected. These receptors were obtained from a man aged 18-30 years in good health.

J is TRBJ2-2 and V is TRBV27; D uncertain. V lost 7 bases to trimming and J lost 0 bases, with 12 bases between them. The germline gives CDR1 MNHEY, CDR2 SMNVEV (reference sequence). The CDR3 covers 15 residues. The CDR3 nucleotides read TGTGCCAGCAAGTTTGAGGCCTCGAACACCGGGGAGCTGTTTTTT. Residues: CASKFEASNTGELFF.

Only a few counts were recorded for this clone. In DNA form, the CDR3 reads TGCGCCAGCAGCTCGACAGGGTCGAACACCGGGGAGCTGTTTTTT. This translates into CASSSTGSNTGELFF. This chain connects TRBV5-1 to TRBJ2-2, with 7 nucleotides matching TRBD1. The trim removed 3 bases at V and 0 bases at J, leaving 2 bases unmatched. Per the germline V gene, CDR1 is SGHRS and CDR2 is YFSETQ. CDR3 length equals 15 residues.

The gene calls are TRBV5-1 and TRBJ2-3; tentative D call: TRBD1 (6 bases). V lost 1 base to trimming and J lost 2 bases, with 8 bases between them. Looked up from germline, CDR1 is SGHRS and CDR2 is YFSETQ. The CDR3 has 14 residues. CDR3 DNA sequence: TGCGCCAGCAGCTTGACAGGGTACACAGATACGCAGTATTTT. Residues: CASSLTGYTDTQYF.

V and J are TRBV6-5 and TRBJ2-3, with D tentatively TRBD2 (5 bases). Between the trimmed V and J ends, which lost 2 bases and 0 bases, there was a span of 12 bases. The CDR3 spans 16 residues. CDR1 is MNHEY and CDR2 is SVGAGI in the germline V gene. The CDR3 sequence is CASSYLRGISTDTQYF. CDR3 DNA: TGTGCCAGCAGTTACCTTCGAGGGATTAGCACAGATACGCAGTATTTT.

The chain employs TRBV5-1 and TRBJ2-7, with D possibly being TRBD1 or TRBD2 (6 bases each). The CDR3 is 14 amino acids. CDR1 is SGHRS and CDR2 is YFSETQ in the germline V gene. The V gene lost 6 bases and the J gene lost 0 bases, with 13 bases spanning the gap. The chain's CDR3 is CASTRGVGSYEQYF. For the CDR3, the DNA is TGCGCCAGCACTAGGGGGGTTGGCTCCTACGAGCAGTACTTC.

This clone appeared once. The CDR3 reads CASRGGLLNTGELFF. The CDR3 DNA follows: TGTGCCAGTAGGGGAGGGTTGCTAAACACCGGGGAGCTGTTTTTT. This chain links TRBV6-6 with TRBJ2-2; 7 bases align to TRBD2. V lost 9 bases and J lost 2; bases outside the gene matches: 9. The CDR3 consists of 15 residues. Germline lookup yields CDR1 MNHNY and CDR2 SVGAGI (reference sequence).

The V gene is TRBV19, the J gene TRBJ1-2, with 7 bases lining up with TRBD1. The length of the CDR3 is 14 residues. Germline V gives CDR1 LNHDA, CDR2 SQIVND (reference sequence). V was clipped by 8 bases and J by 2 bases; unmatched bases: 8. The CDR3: CASRRQGINYGYTF. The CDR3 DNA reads TGTGCCAGTCGACGACAGGGAATCAACTATGGCTACACCTTC.

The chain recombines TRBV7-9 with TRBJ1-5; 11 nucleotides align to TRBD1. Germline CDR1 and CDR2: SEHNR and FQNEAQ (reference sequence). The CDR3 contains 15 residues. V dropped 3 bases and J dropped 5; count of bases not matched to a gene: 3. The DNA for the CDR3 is TGTGCCAGCAGCTTGGGACAGGGGGTCCATCAGCCCCAGCATTTT. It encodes CASSLGQGVHQPQHF.

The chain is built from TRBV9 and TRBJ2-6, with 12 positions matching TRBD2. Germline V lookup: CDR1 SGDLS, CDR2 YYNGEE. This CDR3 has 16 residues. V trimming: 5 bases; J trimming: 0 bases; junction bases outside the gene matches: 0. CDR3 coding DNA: TGTGCCAGCAGGACTAGCGGGAGCTCTGGGGCCAACGTCCTGACTTTC. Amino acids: CASRTSGSSGANVLTF.

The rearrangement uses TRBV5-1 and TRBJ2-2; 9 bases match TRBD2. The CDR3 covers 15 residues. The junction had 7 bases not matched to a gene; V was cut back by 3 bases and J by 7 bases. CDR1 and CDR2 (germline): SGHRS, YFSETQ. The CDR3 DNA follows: TGCGCCAGCAGCTCGGGACTAGCCAGTAACGGGGAGCTGTTTTTT. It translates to CASSSGLASNGELFF.